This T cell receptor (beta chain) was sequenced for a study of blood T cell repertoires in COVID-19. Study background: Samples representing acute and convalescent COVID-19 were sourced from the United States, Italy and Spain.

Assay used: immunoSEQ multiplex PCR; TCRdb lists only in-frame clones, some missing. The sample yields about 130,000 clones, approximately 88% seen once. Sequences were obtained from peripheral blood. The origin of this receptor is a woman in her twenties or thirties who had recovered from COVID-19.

The CDR3 is CASSIGHSEQYF. Here the CDR3 DNA reads TGTGCCAGCAGTATTGGACATTCCGAGCAGTACTTC. This chain links TRBV6-5 with TRBJ2-7; maybe TRBD1 (5 bases). The length of the CDR3 is 12 residues. Germline CDR1 and CDR2: MNHEY and SVGAGI. V shed 5 bases and J shed 6 bases, with 11 bases lying between them.